The TCR beta chain described here comes from a study of CD8 T cells in Susac syndrome. Reverse transcription of about 0.5 to 1 ug RNA was carried out with random hexamers. Amplification of TCR beta CDR3 across 54 Vbeta and 13 Jbeta was performed with immunoSEQ multiplex PCR. TCRdb passed the immunoSEQ multiplex PCR reads through MiXCR, listing each CDR3 protein once. The table has approximately 110,000 distinct CDR3 sequences, 90% to 95% seen once. The authors sequenced TCR beta from blood CD8+ and CD4+ T cells. J gave up 1 base and V 5 bases, and 9 bases lay outside the gene matches. Per germline, CDR1 SGHAT and CDR2 FQNNGV. The CDR3 has 16 amino acids.

The receptor comes from a human donor in good health. J is TRBJ2-5 and V is TRBV11-2; 8 bases agree with TRBD2. The sample was CD4+ T cells from PBMCs. The CDR3 loop reads CASSPSFGGGQETQYF. The CDR3 nucleotides read TGTGCCAGCAGCCCCTCGTTCGGGGGGGGCCAAGAGACCCAGTACTTC.